These 24 T cell receptor beta chains share one sample of origin, sequenced in a study of identical twins. TCRdb re-called the 5' RACE reads through MiXCR, storing one row per CDR3 protein. The sample consists of hundreds of thousands of distinct CDR3 sequences, around 20% of them appearing once. These data were also reused for a study on T cells expressing NK-cell markers.

The sample comprised PBMCs. These receptors originate from a woman aged 18-29 years in good health.

This clonotype is a singleton in its sample. The rearrangement uses TRBV6-2 or TRBV6-3 and TRBJ1-1; D remains ambiguous. Trimming left V 5 bases short and J 6 bases short, with 22 bases between. Germline-derived CDR1 and CDR2 are MNHEY and SVGEGT. The length of the CDR3 is 16 residues. The CDR3 loop is CASSNPDGSRVAEAFF. The CDR3 nucleotides are TGTGCCAGCAGTAACCCAGACGGGTCGAGGGTTGCTGAAGCTTTCTTT.

This clonotype showed up just a few times. V usage is TRBV7-9 and J usage is TRBJ2-7; TRBD2 might be the D (5 bases). This CDR3 spans 13 amino acids. Germline V gene sequence: CDR1 SEHNR, CDR2 FQNEAQ (reference sequence). V lost 4 bases to trimming and J lost 7 bases, with 14 bases between them. For the CDR3, the DNA is TGTGCCAGCAGCTCAGACCCAACTAGGGAGCAGTACTTC. Translated, it gives CASSSDPTREQYF.

In its sample, this clonotype was seen many times. V gene TRBV10-3 combines with J gene TRBJ2-1; TRBD1 matches at 10 bases. V was pared by 10 bases and J by 2 bases, with 5 bases of the junction left unmatched. The CDR3 is 14 residues long. CDR1 is ENHRY, CDR2 SYGVKD, per germline. The CDR3 nucleotides are TGTGCCACCCAAGGACAGGGGGCCTACAATGAGCAGTTCTTC. Encoded protein: CATQGQGAYNEQFF.

In its sample, this clonotype was seen many times. This chain uses TRBV11-2 with TRBJ2-5, with 11 bases matching TRBD2. J gave up 1 base and V 5 bases, and 3 bases lay outside the gene matches. The CDR3 has 15 amino acids. Germline V gene lookup returns CDR1 SGHAT and CDR2 FQNNGV. In nucleotides, the CDR3 is TGTGCCAGCAGCCCGGGACTAGCGGCCCAAGAGACCCAGTACTTC. As protein: CASSPGLAAQETQYF.

There are many counts of this clonotype. The rearrangement joins TRBV12-3 or TRBV12-4 to TRBJ2-3; 8 bases agree with TRBD1. Trimming took 5 bases from V and 6 from J; bases not matched to a gene: 16. The CDR3 is 17 residues long. For the CDR3, the DNA is TGTGCCAGCAGTGCAAGCCTCCGGGACAGGAACGCGGATACGCAGTATTTT. Amino acids: CASSASLRDRNADTQYF.

This clonotype was picked up many times. The V and J genes are TRBV20-1 and TRBJ2-1; no reliable D call. V was trimmed by 6 bases and J by 0 bases, leaving 12 bases between them. Per the germline V gene, CDR1 is DFQATT and CDR2 is SNEGSKA (reference sequence). This CDR3 is 14 amino acids long. The CDR3 DNA reads as TGCAGTGCCTACACTCGGAGCTCCTACAATGAGCAGTTCTTC. Translation gives CSAYTRSSYNEQFF.

This chain joins TRBV6-1 and TRBJ2-2; 10 nucleotides match TRBD2. The CDR3 is made up of 15 amino acids. Looked up from germline, CDR1 is MNHNS and CDR2 is SASEGT. V lost 10 bases and J lost 0; bases outside the gene matches: 5. The CDR3 is CATIAGGPNTGELFF. In DNA form, the CDR3 reads TGTGCCACCATAGCGGGAGGCCCGAACACCGGGGAGCTGTTTTTT.

There are a few counts of this clonotype. V is TRBV6-1 and J is TRBJ1-4; D is unresolved. V was shortened by 6 bases and J by 7 bases, with 9 bases between the two germline ends. There are 12 residues in the CDR3. Germline V gene lookup returns CDR1 MNHNS and CDR2 SASEGT. CDR3: CASRADGEKLFF. The CDR3 coding sequence is TGTGCCAGCAGGGCGGACGGTGAAAAACTGTTTTTT.

Only a few counts were recorded for this clonotype. Germline and junction disagree at one end, which may indicate a read error. This sequence joins TRBV6-2 or TRBV6-3 and TRBJ2-7; weak D call: TRBD2 (6 bases). From germline, CDR1 is MNHEY and CDR2 SVGEGT. The CDR3 length is 10 residues. The CDR3 reads CASRAGTVHF. DNA of the CDR3: TGTGCCAGCAGGGCCGGGACTGTACACTTC.

The V call is TRBV10-3, the J call TRBJ2-4; D may correspond to TRBD1 or TRBD2 (6 bases each). V was shortened by 0 bases and J by 7 bases, with 13 bases between the two germline ends. The CDR3 sequence is 15 residues long. Germline V gene lookup returns CDR1 ENHRY and CDR2 SYGVKD. In DNA form, the CDR3 reads TGTGCCATCAGTGAGTCGTTGGGGGGCGCGAACATTCAGTACTTC. Translated: CAISESLGGANIQYF.

This clonotype was seen more than once but under ten times. The chain is built from TRBV12-3 or TRBV12-4 and TRBJ1-2; 7 nucleotides line up with TRBD1. This CDR3 comprises 15 residues. V lost 5 bases, J lost 7 bases, and 13 bases stayed unmatched. The CDR3 sequence is CASSRDRVGFGGYTF. The CDR3 nucleotides read TGTGCCAGCAGTAGAGACAGGGTGGGGTTCGGTGGCTACACCTTC.

V usage is TRBV29-1 and J usage is TRBJ2-7, with 10 bases fitting TRBD1. V dropped 4 bases and J dropped 3; count of bases not matched to a gene: 3. Germline-derived CDR1 and CDR2 are SQVTM and ANQGSEA. There are 13 residues in the CDR3. DNA of the CDR3: TGCAGCGTTGTGGACAGGGGGGACTACGAGCAGTACTTC. Its translation: CSVVDRGDYEQYF.

J is TRBJ2-1 and V is TRBV20-1, with 7 bases that match TRBD1. Germline-derived CDR1 and CDR2 are DFQATT and SNEGSKA (reference sequence). The CDR3 sequence is 12 residues long. Trimming took 6 bases from V and 8 from J; bases not matched to a gene: 7. The chain's CDR3 is CSAQQGLHEQFF. The CDR3 DNA follows: TGCAGTGCGCAACAGGGGCTACATGAGCAGTTCTTC.

The DNA for the CDR3 is TGTGCCAGCAGCCGGGACAGGGAAGGTGAGCAGTACTTC. Translation gives CASSRDREGEQYF. The V gene is TRBV3-1, the J gene TRBJ2-7; 9 bases line up with TRBD1. The length of the CDR3 is 13 residues. Unmatched junction bases numbered 5, after V lost 4 bases and J lost 7 bases. Germline CDR1 LGHDT, CDR2 YNNKEL (reference sequence).

This clonotype turned up a few times. The chain combines TRBV15 with TRBJ2-2; D gene ambiguous. Trimming took off 3 bases at V and 3 bases at J, with 8 bases between the two ends. The germline V gene encodes CDR1 LNHNV and CDR2 YYDKDF (reference sequence). The CDR3 sequence is 14 residues long. CDR3: CATSRYIDTGELFF. The CDR3 DNA reads as TGTGCCACCAGCAGGTACATCGACACCGGGGAGCTGTTTTTT.

The rearrangement uses TRBV29-1 and TRBJ2-3, with D perhaps TRBD1 (6 bases). Germline V CDR1 and CDR2: SQVTM, ANQGSEA. CDR3 length: 16 amino acids. V dropped 7 bases and J dropped 0 bases, with 20 bases sitting between them. CDR3: CSAKGGIDLSTDTQYF. The CDR3, as DNA: TGCAGCGCAAAAGGGGGAATAGACCTAAGCACAGATACGCAGTATTTT.

The V gene is TRBV7-9, the J gene TRBJ2-5; D gene uncertain. This CDR3 region has 12 residues. Deletions cut 6 bases from V and 7 bases from J, with 12 bases between. Germline V gives CDR1 SEHNR, CDR2 FQNEAQ (reference sequence). The CDR3 region is CASSPPPGTQYF. In DNA, the CDR3 is TGTGCCAGCAGTCCCCCCCCAGGGACCCAGTACTTC.

The chain combines TRBV14 with TRBJ2-2, with 9 bases fitting TRBD2. Germline V gene lookup returns CDR1 SGHDN and CDR2 FVKESK. V shed 0 bases, J shed 1 base, and the junction held 6 bases outside the gene matches. This CDR3 contains 18 residues. CDR3 protein: CASSQDLVSGGNTGELFF. The CDR3 nucleotides are TGTGCCAGCAGCCAAGATTTGGTTAGCGGGGGGAACACCGGGGAGCTGTTTTTT. Full variable domain (outside the CDR3, taken from reference TRBV14 and TRBJ2-2): EAGVTQFPSHSVIEKGQTVTLRCDPISGHDNLYWYRRVMGKEIKFLLHFVKESKQDESGMPNNRFLAERTGGTYSTLKVQPAELEDSGVYFCASSQDLVSGGNTGELFFGEGSRLTVL.

Regarding this clonotype: A much larger clone differs by one base, so this may be a read error. The chain is built from TRBV10-1 and TRBJ2-3; D not resolved. V was pared by 0 bases and J by 0 bases, with 13 bases between. The CDR3 has 17 amino acids. Germline CDR1 is WNHNN and CDR2 is SYGVQD (reference sequence). The CDR3 region is CASSESTLGCSTDTQYF. Written as DNA, the CDR3 is TGCGCCAGCAGTGAGTCGACCCTGGGGTGTAGCACAGATACGCAGTATTTT.

This CDR3 reads CASNLGGPSYNEQFF. The CDR3, as DNA: TGCGCCAGCAATCTCGGAGGGCCGTCCTACAATGAGCAGTTCTTC. V gene TRBV10-2 combines with J gene TRBJ2-1; D is possibly TRBD2 (6 bases). The CDR3 loop spans 15 amino acids. V dropped 7 bases and J dropped 1 base, with 14 bases sitting between them. Germline values: CDR1 WSHSY, CDR2 SAAADI.

This clonotype was observed many times. J is TRBJ2-1 and V is TRBV9; 13 bases are shared with TRBD2. The CDR3 is 16 amino acids. Losses at the gene ends were 4 bases for V and 9 bases for J; bases not matched to a gene: 10. The germline V gene has CDR1 SGDLS and CDR2 YYNGEE. CDR3 in DNA: TGTGCCAGCAGCTCTACGACTAGCGGGAGGCGGGGTGAGCAGTTCTTC. Residues: CASSSTTSGRRGEQFF.

This clonotype was picked up a small number of times. This rearrangement joins TRBV4-3 to TRBJ2-1; the D gene is possibly TRBD1 (6 bases). V lost 4 bases, J lost 8 bases, and 12 bases lay in between. Germline lookup yields CDR1 LGHNA and CDR2 YSLEER. CDR3 length equals 13 residues. CDR3 loop: CASSLVGGYEQFF. The CDR3 nucleotides are TGCGCCAGCAGCCTGGTTGGGGGCTATGAGCAGTTCTTC.

J is TRBJ2-5 and V is TRBV12-3 or TRBV12-4, with D perhaps TRBD1 (5 bases). The CDR3 has 12 amino acids. Trimming left V 8 bases short and J 5 bases short, with 12 bases between. CDR3 nucleotides: TGTGCCAGCCGGTCAGGGTGGGAGACCCAGTACTTC. Its protein product is CASRSGWETQYF.

The J gene is TRBJ2-2, the V gene TRBV5-1; weak D call: TRBD1 (6 bases). Germline V lookup: CDR1 SGHRS, CDR2 YFSETQ. The CDR3 runs 16 residues. Trimming cost V 6 bases and J 5 bases, with 20 bases left between them. The CDR3 sequence is CASTFTPGTNTGELFF. Written as DNA, the CDR3 is TGCGCCAGCACCTTTACTCCCGGGACAAATACCGGGGAGCTGTTTTTT.